The source of this T cell receptor (beta chain) is a study of response to subunit inactivated influenza vaccine. The CDR3 runs 16 residues. The germline CDR1 and CDR2 sequences are ENHRY and SYGVKD. V shed 8 bases and J shed 6 bases, with 26 bases lying between them. Using its own MiXCR run on the RT-PCR reads, TCRdb lists one record per CDR3 protein. Seen here are approximately 520,000 distinct CDR3 sequences, 25% observed once, and the top ten hold around 2%. The sequences come from CD4+ T cells sorted from PBMCs, collected 4 to 6 days after vaccination. The source is a man in his fifties who received an inactivated influenza vaccine. This chain joins TRBV10-3 and TRBJ2-7; unclear D gene. CDR3 sequence reads: CAISLDNPRGALEQYF. The CDR3 region has the DNA TGTGCCATCTCCCTAGACAATCCCCGAGGCGCTCTCGAGCAGTACTTC.